Listed below are T cell receptor beta chains from one sample, sequenced in a study of T cell repertoires in cytomegalovirus infection. TCRdb re-called the reads with MiXCR, one entry per CDR3 protein. The table lists about 770,000 distinct CDR3 sequences, 25% to 35% of them singletons, with less than 15% in the top ten. Their recognized antigens are unknown. The specimen was cultured CD8+ T cells from PBMCs, collected from culture after CMV antigen stimulation. These receptors were obtained from a human donor in good health (CMV status not recorded). Some clones in this sample may be carry-over from other donors' samples. Both conserved end residues are part of each CDR3. Each record gives: V gene, D gene, J gene, clone size, CDR3 protein, CDR3 DNA. The D gene is left open where the match is weak. Not every row has a clone size; where given, it reads once, few, many or a size class.

TRBV5-1	NA	TRBJ1-1	NA	CASSLSGTKNTEAFF	TGCGCCAGCAGCTTGTCCGGGACAAAGAACACTGAAGCTTTCTTT
TRBV29-1	NA	TRBJ1-1	NA	CSVGGFAFF	TGCAGCGTTGGGGGGTTTGCTTTCTTT
TRBV20-1	TRBD1	TRBJ2-5	few	CSARDLDRGETQYF	TGCAGTGCTAGAGATCTGGACAGGGGCGAGACCCAGTACTTC
TRBV4-1	NA	TRBJ1-2	few	CASSQVDGQGKFGYTF	TGCGCCAGCAGCCAAGTCGATGGGCAGGGGAAATTTGGCTACACCTTC
TRBV12-3/TRBV12-4	TRBD1	TRBJ1-4	NA	CASSQGAHNEKLFF	TGTGCCAGCAGCCAGGGGGCACACAATGAAAAACTGTTTTTT
TRBV28	NA	TRBJ2-5	NA	CASSLYPETQYF	TGTGCCAGCAGTTTATATCCGGAGACCCAGTACTTC
TRBV28	TRBD2	TRBJ2-5	few	CASSFPSGGDETQYF	TGTGCCAGCAGTTTCCCTAGCGGGGGGGATGAGACCCAGTACTTC
TRBV27	NA	TRBJ2-5	few	CASSPLGSLTQYF	TGTGCCAGCAGCCCCCTGGGGAGCCTGACCCAGTACTTC
TRBV5-4	TRBD1	TRBJ1-1	NA	CASSLGDRGQGEAFF	TGTGCCAGCAGCTTAGGGGACAGGGGGCAAGGTGAAGCTTTCTTT
TRBV4-1	NA	TRBJ2-5	NA	CASSQPQWGMETQYF	TGCGCCAGCAGCCAGCCCCAGTGGGGTATGGAGACCCAGTACTTC
TRBV4-1	TRBD1	TRBJ2-1	few	CASSQHRDSNEQFF	TGCGCCAGCAGCCAGCACCGGGACAGCAATGAGCAGTTCTTC
TRBV5-6	NA	TRBJ2-4	NA	CASSLAQGAKNIQYF	TGTGCCAGCAGCTTGGCGCAGGGGGCCAAAAACATTCAGTACTTC
TRBV2	TRBD2	TRBJ2-3	few	CASSEGLAGAADTQYF	TGTGCCAGCAGTGAAGGACTAGCGGGGGCGGCAGATACGCAGTATTTT